The TCR beta chain described here comes from a study of T cells expressing NK-cell markers (dated by TCRdb to about 2020). Notes on the research overall: Three sorted T-cell subsets (CD3+CD56+NKG2C+, CD3+CD56+NKG2C- and CD3+CD56-NKG2C+) from about 8 donors had their TCR beta-chain repertoires profiled. The libraries were sequenced on Illumina HiSeq 2000/2500, MiSeq or NextSeq, producing 2 x 150 bp reads. All eight donors whose samples were sequenced were randomly selected healthy volunteers, three of them men and five women. Seven of the eight sequenced donors were HCMV-seropositive and one was HCMV-seronegative.

The data were produced on an Illumina HiSeq 2000. 5'RACE template switching, by which a universal primer site and unique molecular identifiers were added, was used to make TCR beta cDNA libraries. cDNA synthesis was primed from the TCR beta constant segment, followed by two successive PCR amplification steps. Processing in the source paper ran as follows. MIGEC was used to demultiplex reads and group the reads by UMI, and MiTCR was used to assemble and quantify clonotypes. To exclude erroneous sequences, only TCR cDNA sequences supported by at least two reads were retained. The tcR package was used for downstream repertoire analysis, and clonotypes were matched between fractions using CDR3 nucleotide sequence together with V segment. VDJmatch was used to annotate antigen specificity against VDJdb, with one amino acid substitution in CDR3 permitted. Reprocessed by TCRdb, the reads give a single entry per CDR3 protein sequence, without DNA. In this record, the V and J calls reflect TCRdb's handling and not the investigators' own analysis. This sample's table carries 500,000 to 700,000 distinct CDR3 sequences. The top ten constitute around 4% of the sample.

What the authors observed across the whole study: In roughly 6 donors, the dominant CD3+CD56+NKG2C+ clonotypes ranked among the top 10 CD8+ clonotypes, making up about 1.0-7.5% of CD8+ T cells. Those dominant clonotypes were again the most abundant among CD3+CD56-NKG2C+ cells in several donors, at about 25-65%. Whether the expanded NKG2C-expressing T cell clones were specific for HCMV antigens was left unclear.

Including the terminal cysteine and phenylalanine, the CDR3 comprises 12 residues. The DNA is unrecorded. Reading the germline V gene (reference sequence) gives CDR1 MNHEY and CDR2 SMNVEV. Worth noting for this clonotype: What this receptor recognizes is not known.

A commercial ELISA kit detecting HCMV-specific IgG in serum was used to determine HCMV serostatus. Peripheral blood mononuclear cells were isolated from blood by Ficoll density gradient centrifugation. This chain joins TRBV27 to TRBJ1-5; TCRdb designates TRBD1, a call that cannot be tested without DNA. The clonotype was recovered from a man between 18 and 35 years old in good health. Donor details come from another sample of the same person, matched by shared clones. The specimen sequenced was blood T cells: a sorted CD56 or NKG2C T cell subset, CD4+ or CD8+ T cells, or bulk PBMC T cells (not recorded which). The CDR3 region reads CASRQGGQPQHF.